The entry below gives a single T cell receptor (beta chain) sequence along with its context. Its target is unknown. CDR3 length equals 16 residues. Unmatched junction bases numbered 8, after V lost 3 bases and J lost 5 bases. Germline assignment: CDR1 SGDLS and CDR2 YYNGEE. The record originates from a study of shared clonotypes between healthy human individuals. Study details: Donors were a couple of women and a few men aged 18 to 49.

Study-level findings and limits: Non-shared clonotypes showed lower generation probabilities than clonotypes common to all four donors.

Genomic DNA of each subset was evenly split across several immunoSEQ plates. Sorted-subset replicate PCRs used 200 ng of genomic DNA. This amount corresponded to about 30,000 T cell genomes. Generated by immunoSEQ multiplex PCR, the TCRdb table keeps only in-frame clones and is missing some. Of millions of clones in the sample, about 95% were seen once. Naive CD8 cells were CD45RO-negative, positively selected for CCR7, excluding terminally differentiated effector memory CD45RA+ cells. This chain links TRBV9 with TRBJ2-7; 13 bases map to TRBD2. Specimen: naive CD8+ T cells sorted from blood. This clonotype originated in a man between 18 and 29 years old in good health. The CDR3 sequence is CASSASRLAGGNEQYF. In DNA form, the CDR3 reads TGTGCCAGCAGCGCCTCAAGACTAGCGGGAGGAAACGAGCAGTACTTC.